The T cell receptor beta chain described here comes from a study of T cells in Graves' hyperthyroidism and ophthalmopathy. Findings and caveats of the study: Blood also showed most of the thyroid clonotypes that were expanded above 0.001.

This clonotype appeared a few times. Its antigen is not known. V was shortened by 7 bases and J by 7 bases, with 17 bases between the two germline ends. This CDR3 contains 14 residues. CDR1 is MNHEY and CDR2 is SVGEGT in the germline V gene. Amplification yielded TCR beta CDR3 regions, with RNA transcripts as the source. When the TCR CDR3 underwent first-round RT-PCR, the HTBI primer set was used. Via MiXCR, TCRdb re-called the multiplex PCR reads, giving one row per CDR3 protein. The profile shows around 520,000 distinct CDR3 sequences, around 14% of them singletons. The definition of stable Graves' hyperthyroidism was no ophthalmopathy progression within 18 months. Exclusion of a patient resulted from uncontrolled infection, other autoimmune disease, pregnancy or lactation. The study based diagnoses on clinical symptoms, serum thyroxine and TRAb, thyroid ultrasound and orbital computed tomography.

J is TRBJ2-1 and V is TRBV6-2 or TRBV6-3; possible D gene TRBD2, 6 bases. This TCR was sampled from a woman aged 18-35 years with Graves' hyperthyroidism. Sequencing was performed on blood. DNA for the CDR3: TGTGCCAGCACTACCAGGAGGGCCCCTAATGAGCAGTTCTTC. This gives the protein CASTTRRAPNEQFF.